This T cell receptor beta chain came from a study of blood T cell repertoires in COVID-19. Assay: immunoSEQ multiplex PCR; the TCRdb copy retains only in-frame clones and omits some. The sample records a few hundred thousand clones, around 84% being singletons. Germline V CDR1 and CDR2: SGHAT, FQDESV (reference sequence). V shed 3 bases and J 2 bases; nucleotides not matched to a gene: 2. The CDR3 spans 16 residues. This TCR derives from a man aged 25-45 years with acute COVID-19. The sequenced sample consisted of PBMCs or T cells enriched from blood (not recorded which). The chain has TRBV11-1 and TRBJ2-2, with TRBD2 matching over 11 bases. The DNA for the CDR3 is TGTGCCAGCAGCTTCCTAGCGGGGGGAAACACCGGGGAGCTGTTTTTT. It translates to CASSFLAGGNTGELFF.